Listed here are 21 T cell receptor beta chains from one sample, sequenced in a study of CD8 T cells in ankylosing spondylitis. TCRdb reprocessed the 5' RACE reads with MiXCR, giving one entry per CDR3 protein. The sample shows fewer than 500,000 distinct CDR3 sequences, 26% of them seen only once. No antigen has been assigned to these receptors. Study outcomes and limitations: Within ankylosing spondylitis blood, a TCR beta motif made up of several highly homologous variants appeared to be characteristic.

Material: blood, either unsorted or a sorted T cell fraction (not recorded which). The source is a male donor with ankylosing spondylitis.

V and J are TRBV7-2 and TRBJ2-5, with D hard to call. The V end lost 3 bases, the J end lost 3 bases, and 14 bases lay between the germline ends. The CDR3 is 15 residues long. Germline values: CDR1 SGHTA, CDR2 FQGNSA. In DNA, the CDR3 is TGTGCCAGCAGCTTCCAGTCACGCCAAGAAGAGACCCAGTACTTC. It is translated as CASSFQSRQEETQYF.

This clonotype was observed a handful of times. V and J are TRBV4-2 and TRBJ2-7; 9 bases match TRBD2. Germline V gives CDR1 LGHNA, CDR2 YNFKEQ. This CDR3 has 16 residues. J gave up 2 bases and V 2 bases, and 7 bases lay outside the gene matches. CDR3 sequence (DNA): TGTGCCAGCAGCCAATCCGGACTAGCGCCAACCTACGAGCAGTACTTC. It codes for CASSQSGLAPTYEQYF.

The gene calls are TRBV23-1 and TRBJ1-5; 7 positions agree with TRBD1. TRBV23-1 is an open reading frame, and its role is uncertain. Losses at the gene ends were 2 bases for V and 7 bases for J; bases not matched to a gene: 11. This CDR3 spans 16 amino acids. The CDR3 DNA is TGCGCCAGCAGTCAAGCAGGACAGGTTCTGGGACAGCCCCAGCATTTT. As protein: CASSQAGQVLGQPQHF.

The chain carries TRBV6-1 and TRBJ2-3; 7 bases are shared with TRBD1. The CDR3 length is 15 residues. V lost 5 bases, J lost 2 bases, and 7 bases stayed unmatched. CDR1 MNHNS and CDR2 SASEGT come from the germline V gene. CDR3 region: CASSPRGPDTDTQYF. CDR3 nucleotide sequence: TGTGCCAGCAGTCCGAGGGGGCCAGACACAGATACGCAGTATTTT.

This CDR3 reads CASSPQQTGNTEAFF. The CDR3 DNA follows: TGTGCCAGCTCACCACAACAGACAGGCAACACTGAAGCTTTCTTT. The chain couples TRBV18 to TRBJ1-1; maybe TRBD1 (6 bases). The CDR3 has 15 residues. CDR1 KGHSH and CDR2 LQKENI come from the germline V gene. V was clipped by 1 base and J by 2 bases, with 11 bases between them.

V gene TRBV6-1 combines with J gene TRBJ2-2; no firm D call. This CDR3 spans 14 amino acids. V was clipped by 4 bases and J by 4 bases, with 10 bases between them. CDR1 MNHNS and CDR2 SASEGT come from the germline V gene. The CDR3 coding sequence is TGTGCCAGCAGTGGCCTGACTGTCACCGGGGAGCTGTTTTTT. Translating it yields CASSGLTVTGELFF.

The chain carries TRBV7-2 and TRBJ1-4; perhaps TRBD1 as D (5 bases). Deletions cut 5 bases from V and 3 bases from J, with 13 bases between. This CDR3 region has 15 residues. Germline CDR1 and CDR2: SGHTA and FQGNSA. The CDR3 DNA sequence: TGTGCCAGCAGCAAACGAGGGGTTGCTAATGAAAAACTGTTTTTT. Its protein is CASSKRGVANEKLFF.

CDR3 region: CASGTRGNNEKLFF. In nucleotides, the CDR3 is TGTGCCAGCGGGACCAGGGGGAATAATGAAAAACTGTTTTTT. The rearrangement joins TRBV12-3 or TRBV12-4 to TRBJ1-4, with 7 bases that match TRBD1. Germline trimming cut 8 bases from V and 4 bases from J; bases unmatched to any gene: 7. This CDR3 spans 14 amino acids.

This clonotype was counted between two and nine times. The V call is TRBV11-3, the J call TRBJ2-3, with 12 bases that match TRBD2. CDR3 length: 16 amino acids. Per the germline V gene, CDR1 is SGHNT and CDR2 is YENEEA. The V gene end was trimmed by 5 bases and the J gene end by 4 bases; junction bases not matched to a gene: 7. As DNA, the CDR3 is TGTGCCAGCAGCCCTCGACTAGCGGGAGTGGCAGATACGCAGTATTTT. Its protein is CASSPRLAGVADTQYF. Based on the CDR3 plus reference TRBV11-3 and TRBJ2-3, the full variable domain is EAGVVQSPRYKIIEKKQPVAFWCNPISGHNTLYWYLQNLGQGPELLIRYENEEAVDDSQLPKDRFSAERLKGVDSTLKIQPAELGDSAVYLCASSPRLAGVADTQYFGPGTRLTVL.

V usage is TRBV20-1 and J usage is TRBJ2-7, with 7 bases identical to TRBD2. J gave up 6 bases and V 2 bases, and 7 bases lay outside the gene matches. Germline V CDR1 and CDR2: DFQATT, SNEGSKA (reference sequence). CDR3 size: 13 residues. The chain's CDR3 is CSARRGSLSEQYF. The CDR3 bases are TGCAGTGCTAGACGCGGGAGTCTTTCCGAGCAGTACTTC.

This clonotype was found a few times. This rearrangement joins TRBV20-1 to TRBJ2-3; 10 nucleotides align to TRBD2. This CDR3 has 16 amino acids. Losses at the gene ends were 0 bases for V and 7 bases for J; bases not matched to a gene: 10. In germline, CDR1 is DFQATT, CDR2 SNEGSKA (reference sequence). The CDR3 spells CSARDLRTSGFYTQYF. The CDR3 nucleotides read TGCAGTGCTAGAGATTTACGGACTAGCGGATTTTATACGCAGTATTTT.

This clonotype was seen only a few times. This chain uses TRBV6-5 with TRBJ1-1, with 12 nucleotides matching TRBD1. The CDR3 is 14 amino acids. Germline CDR1 reads MNHEY; CDR2 reads SVGAGI. J lost 11 bases, V lost 2 bases, and 6 bases had no gene match. The CDR3 sequence is CASSYVGTGGLAFF. The CDR3 DNA is TGTGCCAGCAGTTACGTTGGGACAGGGGGCTTGGCTTTCTTT.

This clonotype was observed a handful of times. The J gene is TRBJ1-1, the V gene TRBV6-1; 7 bases agree with TRBD1. V shed 8 bases and J 1 base; nucleotides not matched to a gene: 7. Germline V lookup: CDR1 MNHNS, CDR2 SASEGT. This CDR3 region has 14 residues. The CDR3 coding sequence is TGTGCCAGCCCAGGGGGACATAGGAACACTGAAGCTTTCTTT. Amino acid sequence: CASPGGHRNTEAFF.

This rearrangement joins TRBV12-3 or TRBV12-4 to TRBJ2-2; D is ambiguous. V lost 8 bases and J lost 3, with 13 bases in between. CDR3 length: 14 amino acids. For the CDR3, the DNA is TGTGCCAGCCTACTTGCGGTATACACCGGGGAGCTGTTTTTT. This gives the protein CASLLAVYTGELFF.

This clonotype came up once. The CDR3 region has the DNA TGCAGTGCTAGAGATGGACGGAATGAGCAGTTCTTC. This codes for CSARDGRNEQFF. The chain joins TRBV20-1 to TRBJ2-1; D unclear. V shed 0 bases and J shed 7 bases, with 7 bases lying between them. The CDR3 extends over 12 amino acids. Germline V CDR1 and CDR2: DFQATT, SNEGSKA (reference sequence).

This clonotype was observed a few times. The chain couples TRBV3-1 to TRBJ1-1; maybe TRBD1 (5 bases). V was trimmed by 4 bases and J by 5 bases, leaving 14 bases between them. Germline values: CDR1 LGHDT, CDR2 YNNKEL (reference sequence). This CDR3 spans 14 amino acids. The CDR3 region is CASSPGAGWTEAFF. Written as DNA, the CDR3 is TGTGCCAGCAGCCCCGGGGCAGGGTGGACTGAAGCTTTCTTT.

This clonotype turned up a few times. V and J are TRBV5-1 and TRBJ1-5, with D hard to call. The length of the CDR3 is 14 residues. The V end was cut by 2 bases, the J end by 2 bases, with 8 bases between. The germline V gene has CDR1 SGHRS and CDR2 YFSETQ. CDR3 amino acids: CASSFVGGNQPQHF. CDR3 sequence (DNA): TGCGCCAGCAGCTTTGTAGGTGGCAATCAGCCCCAGCATTTT.

This clonotype was counted a few times. The gene calls are TRBV5-1 and TRBJ1-2; 7 positions match TRBD1. The V gene end was trimmed by 5 bases and the J gene end by 0 bases; junction bases not matched to a gene: 7. The CDR3 is made up of 15 amino acids. Germline CDR1 SGHRS, CDR2 YFSETQ. The chain's CDR3 is CASRPAGQPNYGYTF. The CDR3 region has the DNA TGCGCCAGCAGGCCAGCGGGACAGCCTAACTATGGCTACACCTTC. The full variable domain, in which reference TRBV5-1 and TRBJ1-2 provide the parts outside the CDR3, is KAGVTQTPRYLIKTRGQQVTLSCSPISGHRSVSWYQQTPGQGLQFLFEYFSETQRNKGNFPGRFSGRQFSNSRSEMNVSTLELGDSALYLCASRPAGQPNYGYTFGSGTRLTVV.

The V gene is TRBV5-1, the J gene TRBJ2-7; no clear D. Trimming stripped 0 bases from V and 6 bases from J, with 13 bases between. CDR1 SGHRS and CDR2 YFSETQ come from the germline V gene. This CDR3 region has 14 residues. CDR3 sequence (DNA): TGCGCCAGCAGCTTGGCCAGTTTTTCCGGCGAGCAGTACGTC. This gives the protein CASSLASFSGEQYV.

This clonotype was seen a handful of times. CDR3 sequence reads: CASSAGQGVLNTEAFF. The CDR3 nucleotides read TGCGCCAGCAGCGCGGGACAGGGGGTTCTGAACACTGAAGCTTTCTTT. The genes are TRBV5-1 and TRBJ1-1; 11 bases agree with TRBD1. Germline V gene lookup returns CDR1 SGHRS and CDR2 YFSETQ. Trimming removed 4 bases from V and 0 bases from J; junction bases left unmatched: 5. The CDR3 runs to 16 residues.

The V gene is TRBV7-2, the J gene TRBJ1-5, with D uncertain. CDR1 and CDR2 from the germline V gene are SGHTA and FQGNSA. The germline V and J ends were trimmed by 2 bases and 4 bases, with 6 bases remaining between them. The CDR3 totals 13 residues. The CDR3 spells CASSLKQNQPQHF. In DNA, the CDR3 is TGTGCCAGCAGCTTAAAACAGAATCAGCCCCAGCATTTT.